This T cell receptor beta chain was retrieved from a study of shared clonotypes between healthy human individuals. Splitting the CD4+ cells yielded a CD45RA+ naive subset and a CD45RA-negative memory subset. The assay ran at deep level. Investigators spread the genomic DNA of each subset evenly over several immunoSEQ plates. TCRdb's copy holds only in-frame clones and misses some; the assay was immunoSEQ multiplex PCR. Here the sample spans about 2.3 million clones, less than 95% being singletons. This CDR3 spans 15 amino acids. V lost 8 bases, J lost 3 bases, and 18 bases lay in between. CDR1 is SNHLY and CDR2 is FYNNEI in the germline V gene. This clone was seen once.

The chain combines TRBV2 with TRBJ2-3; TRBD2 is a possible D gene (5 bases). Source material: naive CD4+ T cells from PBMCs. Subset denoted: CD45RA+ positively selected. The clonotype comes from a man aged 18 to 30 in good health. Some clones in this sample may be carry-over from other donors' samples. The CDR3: CASGRRTQGTDTQYF. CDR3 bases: TGTGCCAGCGGGAGACGGACTCAAGGAACAGATACGCAGTATTTT.